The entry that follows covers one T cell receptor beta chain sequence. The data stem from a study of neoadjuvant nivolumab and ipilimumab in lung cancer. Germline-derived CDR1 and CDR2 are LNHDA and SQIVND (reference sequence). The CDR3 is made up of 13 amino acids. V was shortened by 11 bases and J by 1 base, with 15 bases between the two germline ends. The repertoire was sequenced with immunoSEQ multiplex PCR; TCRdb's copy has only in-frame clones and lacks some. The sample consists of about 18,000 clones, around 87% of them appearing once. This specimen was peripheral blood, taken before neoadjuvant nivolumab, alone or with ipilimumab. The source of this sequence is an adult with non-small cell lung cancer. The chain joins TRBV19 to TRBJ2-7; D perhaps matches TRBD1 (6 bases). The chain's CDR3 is CAVRITGSYEQYF. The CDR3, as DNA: TGTGCCGTCCGGATCACAGGGTCCTACGAGCAGTACTTC.